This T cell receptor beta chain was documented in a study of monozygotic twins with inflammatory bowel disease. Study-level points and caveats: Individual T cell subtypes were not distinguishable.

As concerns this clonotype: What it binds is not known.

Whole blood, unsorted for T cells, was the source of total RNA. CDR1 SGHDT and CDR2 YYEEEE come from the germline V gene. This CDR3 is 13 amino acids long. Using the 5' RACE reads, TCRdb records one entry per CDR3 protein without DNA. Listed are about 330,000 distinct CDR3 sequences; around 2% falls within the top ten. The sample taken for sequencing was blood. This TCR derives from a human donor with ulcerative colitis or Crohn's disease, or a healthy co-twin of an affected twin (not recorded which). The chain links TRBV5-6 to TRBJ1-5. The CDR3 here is CASSGGNNQPQHF.